The 2 T cell receptor beta chains in this list originate from one sample, sequenced in a study of beta chain features in type 1 diabetes. Reverse transcription of all isolated RNA meant that expressed TCRB transcripts were sequenced. Measured with immunoSEQ multiplex PCR; TCRdb has only the in-frame clones, and not every one. This sample has under 400,000 clones, with about 12% found just once. Sequencing was performed on naive CD4+ T cells from blood. The receptors shown here come from a man between 18 and 29 years old in good health.

The chain has TRBV7-7 and TRBJ2-3; weak D call: TRBD2 (6 bases). The germline CDR1 and CDR2 sequences are SSHAT and FNYEAQ (reference sequence). The CDR3 consists of 14 residues. V was clipped by 6 bases and J by 3 bases, with 13 bases between them. CDR3 bases: TGTGCCAGCAGTACGGGACTTAAGACAGATACGCAGTATTTT. Translating it yields CASSTGLKTDTQYF.

The chain recombines TRBV7-2 with TRBJ2-3; maybe TRBD2 (6 bases). The CDR3 runs 15 residues. The V gene's germline CDR1 is SGHTA and CDR2 FQGNSA. V was cut by 3 bases and J by 2 bases, with 12 bases left in between. This chain's CDR3 is CASSLWAGNTDTQYF. DNA for the CDR3: TGTGCCAGCAGCTTGTGGGCGGGAAACACAGATACGCAGTATTTT.